A selection of T cell receptor beta chains follows, all from one sample in a study of T cells in localized non-small cell lung cancer. Sequencing used immunoSEQ multiplex PCR; TCRdb keeps in-frame clones, though not all of them. The sample includes under 2,000 clones, approximately 24% of them seen just once. Specimen: normal lung tissue next to the tumor, collected before any cancer treatment. The receptors were gathered from a female donor over 55 with stage II squamous cell lung carcinoma. CDR3s include the opening cysteine and the closing phenylalanine or tryptophan.

j_call: TRBJ2-1; v_call: TRBV15; cdr3_aa: CATSAVRSYYNEQFF
j_call: TRBJ2-5; v_call: TRBV11-3; cdr3_aa: CASSLKVNMGRAQYF
j_call: TRBJ1-5; v_call: TRBV11-3; cdr3_aa: CASSIQGLGNQPQHF
j_call: TRBJ1-2; v_call: TRBV6-8; cdr3_aa: CASSPWTGYYGYTF
j_call: TRBJ1-4; v_call: TRBV2; cdr3_aa: CASIQGRENEKLFF
j_call: TRBJ2-1; v_call: TRBV11-3; cdr3_aa: CASRPRDRGPVEQFF
j_call: TRBJ1-3; v_call: TRBV18; cdr3_aa: CASSPQTGGTGNTIYF
j_call: TRBJ1-2; v_call: TRBV18; cdr3_aa: CASSPAQKSDRGVGYTF
j_call: TRBJ1-2; v_call: TRBV6-8; cdr3_aa: CASSELNYGYTF
j_call: TRBJ2-1; v_call: TRBV11-3; cdr3_aa: CASSLPGKSVYNEQFF